Presented here are 10 T cell receptor beta chains from one specimen sequenced in a study of blood T cell repertoires in COVID-19. TCRdb keeps only in-frame clones here, not all; method: immunoSEQ multiplex PCR. The sample shows about 73,000 clones, 84% of them seen only once. Sequencing was carried out using peripheral blood. The receptors shown here come from a human donor in a cohort sampled during active COVID-19.

The chain couples TRBV6-5 to TRBJ2-3; 8 bases match TRBD1. V gave up 1 base and J gave up 6 bases; unmatched junction bases: 6. The CDR3 is 15 amino acids. Germline values: CDR1 MNHEY, CDR2 SVGAGI. In nucleotides, the CDR3 is TGTGCCAGCAGTTACTGGACAGGGCAGGCCGATACGCAGTATTTT. This translates into CASSYWTGQADTQYF.

The chain uses TRBV5-1 and TRBJ2-5, with D perhaps matching TRBD1 (6 bases). Germline CDR1 reads SGHRS; CDR2 reads YFSETQ. V was cut by 0 bases and J by 1 base, with 10 bases left in between. The CDR3 runs to 15 residues. The CDR3: CASSLDGQRQETQYF. CDR3 bases: TGCGCCAGCAGCTTGGACGGACAGCGCCAAGAGACCCAGTACTTC.

The chain is built from TRBV6-5 and TRBJ1-4, with D perhaps matching TRBD1 (5 bases). The CDR3 consists of 15 residues. Between the trimmed V and J ends, which lost 5 bases and 4 bases, there was a span of 14 bases. Germline V CDR1 and CDR2: MNHEY, SVGAGI. The CDR3 nucleotides are TGTGCCAGCAGTCCGGGGGGGAGGGTTAATGAAAAACTGTTTTTT. This translates into CASSPGGRVNEKLFF.

J is TRBJ1-3 and V is TRBV6-6; D gene ambiguous. This CDR3 is 15 amino acids long. Trimming cost V 6 bases and J 0 bases, with 12 bases left between them. The germline gives CDR1 MNHNY, CDR2 SVGAGI (reference sequence). CDR3 bases: TGTGCCAGCAGCCCCCTACCGAGCTCTGGAAACACCATATATTTT. This codes for CASSPLPSSGNTIYF.

The chain links TRBV29-1 to TRBJ1-2, with 7 bases fitting TRBD1. J gave up 7 bases and V 7 bases, and 3 bases lay outside the gene matches. The germline V gene encodes CDR1 SQVTM and CDR2 ANQGSEA. This CDR3 contains 10 residues. The CDR3, as DNA: TGCAGCGCTGGGGACAGTGGCTACACCTTC. This codes for CSAGDSGYTF. Combining the CDR3 with reference TRBV29-1 and TRBJ1-2 gives the whole variable domain SAVISQKPSRDICQRGTSLTIQCQVDSQVTMMFWYRQQPGQSLTLIATANQGSEATYESGFVIDKFPISRPNLTFSTLTVSNMSPEDSSIYLCSAGDSGYTFGSGTRLTVV.

The chain couples TRBV6-7 to TRBJ2-6; 10 bases fit TRBD1. TRBV6-7 is an open reading frame, and its role is uncertain. The CDR3 has 17 amino acids. The ends lost 5 bases at V and 2 bases at J; junction bases unmatched: 6. The CDR3 sequence: CASSHGTGATGANVLTF. CDR3 bases: TGTGCCAGCAGTCACGGGACAGGGGCGACTGGGGCCAACGTCCTGACTTTC.

This clone has a single count. The DNA of the CDR3 is TGCGCCAGCAGCCAAGGACGGAGTGATGGCTACACCTTC. Amino acid sequence: CASSQGRSDGYTF. The chain uses TRBV4-3 and TRBJ1-2; D call uncertain. The length of the CDR3 is 13 residues. The ends were cut back, 1 base at V and 6 bases at J, with 9 bases in the middle. Germline values: CDR1 LGHNA, CDR2 YSLEER.

This clone was detected a few times. The rearrangement joins TRBV6-6 to TRBJ1-4; 9 bases agree with TRBD1. CDR1 is MNHNY and CDR2 is SVGAGI in the germline V gene (reference sequence). V dropped 5 bases and J dropped 5; count of bases not matched to a gene: 0. This CDR3 comprises 13 residues. The CDR3 DNA follows: TGTGCCAGCAGTGACAGGGGGAATGAAAAACTGTTTTTT. Translation gives CASSDRGNEKLFF.

The chain employs TRBV7-9 and TRBJ2-5; TRBD2 agrees at 10 bases. The length of the CDR3 is 17 residues. Germline CDR1 SEHNR, CDR2 FQNEAQ (reference sequence). Trimming took 0 bases from V and 5 from J; bases not matched to a gene: 9. CDR3 DNA: TGTGCCAGCAGCTTAGCTAGCGGGGGGTCCTTAGGGGAGACCCAGTACTTC. Protein product: CASSLASGGSLGETQYF.

The V gene is TRBV4-1, the J gene TRBJ2-7; perhaps TRBD1 as D (5 bases). CDR1 is MGHRA and CDR2 is YSYEKL in the germline V gene. The CDR3 runs to 16 residues. With 0 bases removed from V and 2 bases from J, the gap between germline ends came to 14 bases. The CDR3 bases are TGCGCCAGCAGCCAAGACTCCGACAGCCTTACCTACGAGCAGTACTTC. This sequence encodes CASSQDSDSLTYEQYF.